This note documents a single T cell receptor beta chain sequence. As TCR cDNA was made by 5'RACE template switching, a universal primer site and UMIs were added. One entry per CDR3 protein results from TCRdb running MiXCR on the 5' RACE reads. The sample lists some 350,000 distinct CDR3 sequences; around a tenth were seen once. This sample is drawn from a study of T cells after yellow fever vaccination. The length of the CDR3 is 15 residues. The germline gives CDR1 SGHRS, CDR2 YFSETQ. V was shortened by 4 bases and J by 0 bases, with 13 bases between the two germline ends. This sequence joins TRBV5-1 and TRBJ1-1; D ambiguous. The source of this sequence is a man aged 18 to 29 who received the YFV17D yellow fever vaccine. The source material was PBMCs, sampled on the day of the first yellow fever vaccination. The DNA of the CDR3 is TGCGCCAGCAGCGGAAACACACGGATGAACACTGAAGCTTTCTTT. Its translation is CASSGNTRMNTEAFF.